Included here is one T cell receptor (beta chain) sequence, with context. The target antigen is unknown. This specimen comes from a study of human T cells and chemical hapten exposure. Findings and limits, study-wide: The study found expanded TCRs formed significantly more large CDR3 similarity clusters than controls.

Trimming took 6 bases from V and 9 from J, leaving 9 bases between them. The CDR3 sequence is 11 residues long. The germline gives CDR1 MNHEY, CDR2 SVGAGI. The time point was: patch test 1, 2 weeks after DPC sensitization. Treatment of the sample: therapeutic diphenylcyclopropenone sensitization with weekly scalp DPC. TCRdb reprocessed the RACE reads via MiXCR and lists one record per CDR3 protein. The repertoire holds 180,000 or so distinct CDR3 sequences, with about 20% as singletons. The TCR sequence derives from a woman in her fifties or sixties with alopecia areata. Some clones in this sample may be carry-over from other donors' samples. The J gene is TRBJ2-1, the V gene TRBV6-5; D not certain. Here the sequenced sample was whole blood, taken in connection with sensitization to the hapten diphenylcyclopropenone (DPC). The DNA for the CDR3 is TGTGCCAGCAGAGGTATGAGTGAGCAGTTCTTC. Protein sequence: CASRGMSEQFF.